Each of the 16 T cell receptor beta chains below was sequenced from the same sample in a study of beta chain features in type 1 diabetes. Study-wide findings and caveats: Significant though moderate, a shortening of TCRB CDR3s appeared in all four CD4+ subsets of Type 1 diabetes patients.

These TCRs' antigens remain unknown. The whole isolated RNA underwent reverse transcription, so sequencing captured expressed TCRB transcripts. The assay was immunoSEQ multiplex PCR, and TCRdb's table has in-frame clones only and misses some. This sample has roughly 700,000 clones, with roughly an eighth found just once. Sequencing used naive CD4+ T cells from blood. These receptors all stem from a man aged 18 to 30 with type 1 diabetes.

This clone was seen a few times. The chain links TRBV27 to TRBJ1-1; D unclear. The germline gives CDR1 MNHEY, CDR2 SMNVEV (reference sequence). The V and J ends lost 5 bases and 1 base respectively, with 20 bases between them. This CDR3 comprises 17 residues. CDR3 sequence reads: CASSHFLSESTNTEAFF. The CDR3 DNA follows: TGTGCCAGCAGTCACTTCCTTTCGGAAAGTACGAACACTGAAGCTTTCTTT.

To note about this clone: In the same sample, other DNA sequences code for this CDR3. J is TRBJ1-4 and V is TRBV30; perhaps TRBD1 as D (6 bases). The ends were cut back, 3 bases at V and 2 bases at J, with 10 bases in the middle. Germline values: CDR1 GTSNPN, CDR2 SVGIG (reference sequence). The CDR3 spans 14 residues. Here the CDR3 reads CAWSQGTTNEKLFF. DNA for the CDR3: TGTGCCTGGAGCCAGGGGACGACTAATGAAAAACTGTTTTTT.

V usage is TRBV5-1 and J usage is TRBJ2-3, with TRBD1 identical over 7 bases. CDR1 SGHRS and CDR2 YFSETQ come from the germline V gene. CDR3 length: 15 amino acids. With 4 bases clipped from V and 2 bases from J, the junction kept 7 bases outside the gene matches. The CDR3 DNA reads TGCGCCAGCAGCAAAGGACAGGAGACCACAGATACGCAGTATTTT. It specifies CASSKGQETTDTQYF.

This chain connects TRBV9 to TRBJ2-5, with 13 bases that match TRBD2. V shed 3 bases and J 0 bases; nucleotides not matched to a gene: 5. This CDR3 contains 17 residues. Germline V gene data show CDR1 as SGDLS and CDR2 as YYNGEE. The CDR3 region is CASSAGLAGTYQETQYF. DNA of the CDR3: TGTGCCAGCAGCGCGGGACTAGCGGGGACTTACCAAGAGACCCAGTACTTC.

This rearrangement joins TRBV5-1 to TRBJ2-5; possible D gene TRBD2, 6 bases. Germline CDR1 SGHRS, CDR2 YFSETQ. The CDR3 is 14 residues long. V was pared by 4 bases and J by 2 bases, with 12 bases between. The CDR3 here is CASSVAAGQETQYF. The CDR3 nucleotides read TGCGCCAGCAGCGTCGCGGCGGGGCAAGAGACCCAGTACTTC.

The chain recombines TRBV29-1 with TRBJ2-1; 8 nucleotides match TRBD1. Germline loops: CDR1 SQVTM, CDR2 ANQGSEA. The CDR3 runs 15 residues. V dropped 6 bases and J dropped 4; count of bases not matched to a gene: 11. CDR3 in amino acids: CSVGPGQEIYNEQFF. As DNA, the CDR3 is TGCAGCGTCGGACCGGGACAGGAGATTTACAATGAGCAGTTCTTC.

This chain uses TRBV13 with TRBJ1-6, with TRBD1 identical over 8 bases. Germline trimming cut 5 bases from V and 5 bases from J; bases unmatched to any gene: 8. The CDR3 covers 16 residues. Germline V gives CDR1 PRHDT, CDR2 FYEKMQ (reference sequence). CDR3 residues: CASSNDRGSDNSPLHF. CDR3 coding DNA: TGTGCCAGCAGCAACGACAGGGGAAGCGATAATTCACCCCTCCACTTT.

This rearrangement joins TRBV29-1 to TRBJ1-1; a possible D gene is TRBD1 (5 bases). V was clipped by 0 bases and J by 11 bases, with 16 bases between them. The CDR3 contains 13 residues. Germline lookup yields CDR1 SQVTM and CDR2 ANQGSEA. The CDR3: CSVEDLGRSGAFF. The CDR3 nucleotides are TGCAGCGTTGAAGATCTGGGGCGCTCGGGGGCTTTCTTT. The full variable domain, completed using reference TRBV29-1 and TRBJ1-1, is SAVISQKPSRDICQRGTSLTIQCQVDSQVTMMFWYRQQPGQSLTLIATANQGSEATYESGFVIDKFPISRPNLTFSTLTVSNMSPEDSSIYLCSVEDLGRSGAFFGQGTRLTVV.

The chain combines TRBV6-6 with TRBJ2-3; 14 nucleotides match TRBD2. The CDR3 totals 16 residues. With 5 bases clipped from V and 1 base from J, the junction kept 2 bases outside the gene matches. Looked up from germline, CDR1 is MNHNY and CDR2 is SVGAGI (reference sequence). The CDR3 sequence: CASSGTSGGRTDTQYF. CDR3 nucleotides: TGTGCCAGCAGTGGGACTAGCGGGGGCCGCACAGATACGCAGTATTTT.

This clone was counted a few times. This chain connects TRBV2 to TRBJ1-2, with D possibly TRBD1 on 6 matching bases. Germline V lookup: CDR1 SNHLY, CDR2 FYNNEI. The CDR3 is 16 amino acids. Trimming took off 4 bases at V and 4 bases at J, with 19 bases between the two ends. The CDR3 nucleotides are TGTGCCAGCAGTGTATCCGCGACAGGCGCATCCTATGGCTACACCTTC. It is translated as CASSVSATGASYGYTF.

This clone has just a few counts. The V gene is TRBV18, the J gene TRBJ2-2; a weak D match, TRBD2 (6 bases). The CDR3 length is 16 residues. V shed 4 bases and J shed 4 bases, with 16 bases lying between them. Germline V lookup: CDR1 KGHSH, CDR2 LQKENI. In DNA form, the CDR3 reads TGTGCCAGCTCACGCCGGGACCCCGGGAGCACCGGGGAGCTGTTTTTT. This encodes CASSRRDPGSTGELFF.

This clone was detected only a few times. The chain employs TRBV6-5 and TRBJ2-7, with D maybe TRBD1 (6 bases). V was cut by 6 bases and J by 9 bases, with 18 bases left in between. The germline CDR1 and CDR2 sequences are MNHEY and SVGAGI. The CDR3 runs to 13 residues. DNA of the CDR3: TGTGCCAGCAGCGACCGACAGGCCCTAAGGCAGTACTTC. Translated, it gives CASSDRQALRQYF.

The chain links TRBV7-2 to TRBJ2-5; D is perhaps TRBD2 (7 bases). V was cut by 1 base and J by 4 bases, with 10 bases left in between. The CDR3 is 14 residues long. Germline V CDR1 and CDR2: SGHTA, FQGNSA. CDR3 protein: CASSLGGGAETQYF. CDR3 DNA sequence: TGTGCCAGCAGCTTAGGAGGGGGGGCAGAGACCCAGTACTTC.

This clone was recorded a few times. J is TRBJ1-3 and V is TRBV14; TRBD1 is a possible D gene (5 bases). Germline CDR1 reads SGHDN; CDR2 reads FVKESK. The V gene lost 0 bases and the J gene lost 0 bases, with 9 bases spanning the gap. The CDR3 is made up of 16 amino acids. CDR3 DNA sequence: TGTGCCAGCAGCCAAGAAGTAGGGGCCTCTGGAAACACCATATATTTT. Its translation is CASSQEVGASGNTIYF.

The chain employs TRBV28 and TRBJ2-3; D is possibly TRBD2 (6 bases). Trimming removed 4 bases from V and 8 bases from J, with 10 bases in between. The CDR3 spans 12 residues. Per the germline V gene, CDR1 is MDHEN and CDR2 is SYDVKM. CDR3 protein: CASSSMGGTQYF. In DNA form, the CDR3 reads TGTGCCAGCAGTTCCATGGGGGGTACGCAGTATTTT.

This clone has only a few counts. The chain is built from TRBV5-6 and TRBJ1-5; D gene ambiguous. Between the trimmed V and J ends, which lost 5 bases and 4 bases, there was a span of 10 bases. This CDR3 contains 13 residues. The germline V gene encodes CDR1 SGHDT and CDR2 YYEEEE. CDR3 amino acids: CASSTDRNQPQHF. DNA of the CDR3: TGTGCCAGCAGTACGGACCGGAATCAGCCCCAGCATTTT.